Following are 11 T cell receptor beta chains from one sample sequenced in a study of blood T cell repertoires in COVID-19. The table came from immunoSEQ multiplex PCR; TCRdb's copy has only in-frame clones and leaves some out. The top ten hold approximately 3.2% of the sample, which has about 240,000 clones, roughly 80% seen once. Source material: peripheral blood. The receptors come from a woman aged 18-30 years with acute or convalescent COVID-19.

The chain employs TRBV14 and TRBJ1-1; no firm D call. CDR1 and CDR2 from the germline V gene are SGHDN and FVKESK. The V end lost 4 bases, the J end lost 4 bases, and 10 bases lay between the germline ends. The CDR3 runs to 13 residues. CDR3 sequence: CASSPTVSTEAFF. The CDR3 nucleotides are TGTGCCAGCAGCCCCACGGTGAGCACTGAAGCTTTCTTT.

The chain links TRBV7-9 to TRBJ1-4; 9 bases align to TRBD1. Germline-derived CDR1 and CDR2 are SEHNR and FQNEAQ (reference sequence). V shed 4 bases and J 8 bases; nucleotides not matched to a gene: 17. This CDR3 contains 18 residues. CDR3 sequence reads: CASSSYVNTGQGGEKLFF. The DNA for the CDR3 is TGTGCCAGCAGCTCCTACGTTAATACGGGACAGGGCGGCGAAAAACTGTTTTTT. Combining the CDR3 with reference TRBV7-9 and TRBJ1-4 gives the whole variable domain DTGVSQNPRHKITKRGQNVTFRCDPISEHNRLYWYRQTLGQGPEFLTYFQNEAQLEKSRLLSDRFSAERPKGSFSTLEIQRTEQGDSAMYLCASSSYVNTGQGGEKLFFGSGTQLSVL.

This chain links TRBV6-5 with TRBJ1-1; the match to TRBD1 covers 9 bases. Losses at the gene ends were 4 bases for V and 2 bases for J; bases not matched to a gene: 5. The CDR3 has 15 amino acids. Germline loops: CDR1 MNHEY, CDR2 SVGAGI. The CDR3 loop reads CASSSQGAGNTEAFF. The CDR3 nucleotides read TGTGCCAGCAGTTCACAGGGGGCAGGAAACACTGAAGCTTTCTTT.

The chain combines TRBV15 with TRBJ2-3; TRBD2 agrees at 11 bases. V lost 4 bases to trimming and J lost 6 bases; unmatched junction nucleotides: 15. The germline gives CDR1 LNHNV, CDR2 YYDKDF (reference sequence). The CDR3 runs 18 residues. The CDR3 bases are TGTGCCACCAGCACCATCCGGCCACTAGCGGGAGTTGTGGATACGCAGTATTTT. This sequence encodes CATSTIRPLAGVVDTQYF.

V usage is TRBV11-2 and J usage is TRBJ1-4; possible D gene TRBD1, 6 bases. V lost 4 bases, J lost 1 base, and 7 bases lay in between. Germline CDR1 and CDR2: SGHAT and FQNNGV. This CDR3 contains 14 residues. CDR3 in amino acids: CASSYRETNEKLFF. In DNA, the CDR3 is TGTGCCAGCAGCTACAGGGAAACTAATGAAAAACTGTTTTTT.

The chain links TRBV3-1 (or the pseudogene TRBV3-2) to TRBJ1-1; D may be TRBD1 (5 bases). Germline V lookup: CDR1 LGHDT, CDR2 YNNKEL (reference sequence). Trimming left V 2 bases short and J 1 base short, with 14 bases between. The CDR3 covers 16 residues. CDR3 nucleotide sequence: TGTGCCAGCAGCCAATCCGATAGGGGTCGGAACACTGAAGCTTTCTTT. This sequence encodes CASSQSDRGRNTEAFF.

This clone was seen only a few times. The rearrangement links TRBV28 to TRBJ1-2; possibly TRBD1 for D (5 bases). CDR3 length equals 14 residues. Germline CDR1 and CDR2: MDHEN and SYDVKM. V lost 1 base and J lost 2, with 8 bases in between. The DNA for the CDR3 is TGTGCCAGCAGTTTATCGGGGGAAAACTATGGCTACACCTTC. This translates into CASSLSGENYGYTF.

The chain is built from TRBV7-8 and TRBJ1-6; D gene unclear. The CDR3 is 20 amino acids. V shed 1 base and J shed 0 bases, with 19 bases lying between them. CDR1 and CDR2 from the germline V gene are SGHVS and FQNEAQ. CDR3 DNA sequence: TGTGCCAGCAGCTTAGATGGAGCTCCCGTAATGAGCTCCTATAATTCACCCCTCCACTTT. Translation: CASSLDGAPVMSSYNSPLHF.

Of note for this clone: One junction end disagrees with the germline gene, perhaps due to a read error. CDR3 sequence: CASSIGGAGRLF. The CDR3 nucleotides read TGTGCCAGTAGTATAGGCGGGGCGGGACGTCTCTTC. The chain combines TRBV19 with TRBJ2-1, with D perhaps matching TRBD2 (6 bases). The CDR3 spans 12 residues. Germline-derived CDR1 and CDR2 are LNHDA and SQIVND (reference sequence).

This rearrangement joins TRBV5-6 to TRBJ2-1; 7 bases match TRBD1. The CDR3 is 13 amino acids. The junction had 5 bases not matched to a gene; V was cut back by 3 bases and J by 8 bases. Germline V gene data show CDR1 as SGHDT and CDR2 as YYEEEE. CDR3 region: CASSSGQPDEQFF. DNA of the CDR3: TGTGCCAGCAGCTCGGGACAGCCAGATGAGCAGTTCTTC.

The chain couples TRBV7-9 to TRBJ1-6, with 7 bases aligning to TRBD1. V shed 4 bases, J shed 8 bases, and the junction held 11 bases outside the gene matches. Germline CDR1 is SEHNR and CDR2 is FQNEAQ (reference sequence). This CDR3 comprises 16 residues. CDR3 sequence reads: CASSSRRDRSDSPLHF. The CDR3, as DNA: TGTGCCAGCAGCTCCAGGCGGGACAGAAGCGATTCACCCCTCCACTTT.